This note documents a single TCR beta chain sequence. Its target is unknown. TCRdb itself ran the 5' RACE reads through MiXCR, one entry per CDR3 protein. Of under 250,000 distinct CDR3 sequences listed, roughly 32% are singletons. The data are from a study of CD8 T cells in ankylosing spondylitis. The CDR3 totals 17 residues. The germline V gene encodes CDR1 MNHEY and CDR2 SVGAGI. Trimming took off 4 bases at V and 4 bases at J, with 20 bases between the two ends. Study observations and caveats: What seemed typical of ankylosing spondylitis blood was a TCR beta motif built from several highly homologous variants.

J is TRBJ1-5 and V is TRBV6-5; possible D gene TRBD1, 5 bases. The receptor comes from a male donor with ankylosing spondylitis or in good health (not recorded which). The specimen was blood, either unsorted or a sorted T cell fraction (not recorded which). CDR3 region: CASSSHPVMRGNQPQHF. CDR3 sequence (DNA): TGTGCCAGCAGTTCTCACCCCGTTATGAGGGGTAATCAGCCCCAGCATTTT.